This TCR beta chain was observed in a study of blood T cell repertoires in COVID-19. Study background: Samples representing acute and convalescent COVID-19 were sourced from the United States, Italy and Spain. T cells, B-cell-depleted T cells, or PBMCs supplied cDNA or gDNA.

V lost 8 bases, J lost 4 bases, and 17 bases lay in between. The length of the CDR3 is 14 residues. Germline V CDR1 and CDR2: WSHSY, SAAADI. Per the study methods: Nucleated cell number was recorded as an estimate derived from reference gene primer amplification. Assay: immunoSEQ multiplex PCR; the TCRdb copy retains only in-frame clones and omits some. V and J calls and clone size follow that table, whereas D and trimming were derived from the DNA. Of some 160,000 clones in the sample, 65% to 85% are singletons; the top ten hold 9.5% to 13%. This TCR was recovered from a man between 70 and 80 years old with active or convalescent COVID-19. The sample comprised peripheral blood. V is TRBV10-2 and J is TRBJ1-2, with D hard to call. The CDR3 is CASAEGPAGYGYTF. The CDR3, as DNA: TGCGCCAGCGCGGAGGGCCCCGCTGGCTATGGCTACACCTTC.